This T cell receptor (beta chain) came from a study of molecular identifiers for immune sequencing clone quantification. In germline, CDR1 is SGHVS, CDR2 FNYEAQ. Trimming took 7 bases from V and 6 from J; bases not matched to a gene: 4. The CDR3 extends over 14 amino acids. The sample holds many counts of this clonotype. It was with previously described methods and listed TCR primers that bulk TCR libraries were made. TCRdb reprocessed the PCR reads with MiXCR, giving one entry per CDR3 protein. The sample carries approximately 97,000 distinct CDR3 sequences, around 30% recorded once. Sequences were obtained from naive CD8+ T cells from blood, with Jurkat cell RNA spiked in. The subset was: FACS-sorted CD8+CD4-CCR7+CD45RA+ naive T cells. The genes are TRBV7-6 and TRBJ2-7, with TRBD2 matching 15 bases. This clonotype was obtained from a human donor in good health. Some libraries in this study had Jurkat cell RNA spiked in. CDR3 coding DNA: TGTGCCAGCACCCCGGGACTAGCGGGAGGCGAGCAGTACTTC. Protein: CASTPGLAGGEQYF.